These 9 T cell receptor beta chains were all obtained from the same sample, sequenced in a study of PD-L1 blockade in urothelial cancer. TCRdb keeps only in-frame clones here, not all; method: immunoSEQ multiplex PCR. The sample yields more than 45,000 clones, about 87% seen once. The specimen comprised PBMCs, sampled around atezolizumab (anti-PD-L1) treatment. The receptors come from a man of 80 years or more with urothelial cancer.

This rearrangement joins TRBV28 to TRBJ2-7; 9 nucleotides match TRBD1. V gave up 6 bases and J gave up 8 bases; unmatched junction bases: 11. Germline V gene sequence: CDR1 MDHEN, CDR2 SYDVKM. This CDR3 is 14 amino acids long. CDR3 nucleotide sequence: TGTGCCAGCAGAACAGGGGGCGCTGACCCCCAGCAGTACTTC. This encodes CASRTGGADPQQYF.

The chain combines TRBV7-6 with TRBJ2-7; the match to TRBD2 covers 14 bases. V lost 5 bases and J lost 6; bases outside the gene matches: 9. The CDR3 contains 16 residues. Germline values: CDR1 SGHVS, CDR2 FNYEAQ. The CDR3 sequence: CASSPLGLAGGGEQYF. The CDR3 nucleotides are TGTGCCAGCAGCCCCCTAGGACTAGCGGGAGGAGGCGAGCAGTACTTC. Together with reference TRBV7-6 and TRBJ2-7, the CDR3 gives the full variable domain: GAGVSQSPRYKVTKRGQDVALRCDPISGHVSLYWYRQALGQGPEFLTYFNYEAQQDKSGLPNDRFSAERPEGSISTLTIQRTEQRDSAMYRCASSPLGLAGGGEQYFGPGTRLTVT.

The rearrangement uses TRBV7-9 and TRBJ2-3, with 7 bases that match TRBD1. V lost 5 bases, J lost 0 bases, and 5 bases stayed unmatched. In germline, CDR1 is SEHNR, CDR2 FQNEAQ (reference sequence). The CDR3 has 15 residues. The CDR3 sequence is CASSPGQSSTDTQYF. The CDR3 DNA is TGTGCCAGCAGCCCGGGACAGAGTAGCACAGATACGCAGTATTTT.

V is TRBV7-6 and J is TRBJ2-3, with 9 positions matching TRBD2. The germline V gene encodes CDR1 SGHVS and CDR2 FNYEAQ. The CDR3 is 16 residues long. V shed 5 bases, J shed 5 bases, and the junction held 11 bases outside the gene matches. CDR3 in DNA: TGTGCCAGCAGCGAACAAGGCGGGAGGGCCGTAGATACGCAGTATTTT. Its protein is CASSEQGGRAVDTQYF.

The CDR3 bases are TGTGCCTGCACTCCAAACACTGAAGCTTTCTTT. This codes for CACTPNTEAFF. The gene calls are TRBV30 and TRBJ1-1; D gene uncertain. Trimming took 6 bases from V and 2 from J, leaving 7 bases between them. CDR3 length: 11 amino acids. In germline, CDR1 is GTSNPN, CDR2 SVGIG (reference sequence).

The gene calls are TRBV2 and TRBJ1-1; D perhaps matches TRBD1 (5 bases). The CDR3 covers 13 residues. V lost 7 bases to trimming and J lost 0 bases, with 9 bases between them. Germline V lookup: CDR1 SNHLY, CDR2 FYNNEI. For the CDR3, the DNA is TGTGCCAGCAATCGACAGATGAACACTGAAGCTTTCTTT. This gives the protein CASNRQMNTEAFF.

The rearrangement links TRBV15 to TRBJ2-3; tentative D call: TRBD2 (6 bases). V lost 1 base, J lost 6 bases, and 14 bases lay in between. Looked up from germline, CDR1 is LNHNV and CDR2 is YYDKDF (reference sequence). There are 15 residues in the CDR3. The CDR3 DNA is TGTGCCACCAGCAGAGCGGGAGCCCCAAAGGATACGCAGTATTTT. Amino acids: CATSRAGAPKDTQYF.

This clone qualifies as large. The rearrangement joins TRBV30 to TRBJ2-6; possibly TRBD2 for D (5 bases). With 2 bases removed from V and 0 bases from J, the gap between germline ends came to 11 bases. The CDR3 has 16 residues. CDR1 GTSNPN and CDR2 SVGIG come from the germline V gene (reference sequence). The CDR3 nucleotides are TGTGCCTGGAGTTTCGGGATTAGCTCTGGGGCCAACGTCCTGACTTTC. Residues: CAWSFGISSGANVLTF. The variable domain in full, with the rest retrieved from reference TRBV30 and TRBJ2-6, is SQTIHQWPATLVQPVGSPLSLECTVEGTSNPNLYWYRQAAGRGLQLLFYSVGIGQISSEVPQNLSASRPQDRQFILSSKKLLLSDSGFYLCAWSFGISSGANVLTFGAGSRLTVL.

The chain links TRBV5-6 to TRBJ1-4; TRBD1 aligns across 7 bases. The CDR3 has 14 amino acids. Germline V gene data show CDR1 as SGHDT and CDR2 as YYEEEE. After removal of 0 bases from V and 5 bases from J, the junction contained 1 base not matched to a gene. The CDR3 region is CASSLVQGNEKLFF. As DNA, the CDR3 is TGTGCCAGCAGCTTGGTACAGGGGAATGAAAAACTGTTTTTT.